The 20 T cell receptor beta chains listed next were all sequenced from one sample in a study of blood T cell repertoires in COVID-19 (TCRdb year 2020). Library preparation was by the immunoSEQ multiplex PCR assay. TCRdb's version of the immuneACCESS table is confined to in-frame rearrangements and falls short of the full clone set. An unresolved V gene accounts for under half of the shortfall where checked; the remainder is of unknown origin. The sample table holds a few hundred thousand clones, of which around 89% were seen once. The ten largest account for 1.2% of the sample. The sample consisted of PBMCs or T cells enriched from blood (not recorded which). These receptor sequences come from a woman aged 18-35 years who had recovered from COVID-19.

The DNA of the CDR3 is TGTGCCAGTATGGGACAGGAGAGCTCTGGAAACACCATATATTTT. Encoded protein: CASMGQESSGNTIYF. The chain is built from TRBV19 and TRBJ1-3; 8 bases match TRBD1. The V and J ends lost 7 bases and 0 bases, in that order; junction bases with no gene match: 5. The CDR3 consists of 15 residues. From germline, CDR1 is LNHDA and CDR2 SQIVND (reference sequence).

The gene calls are TRBV5-1 and TRBJ1-1; D not resolved. Germline CDR1 and CDR2: SGHRS and YFSETQ. The CDR3 spans 14 residues. V lost 1 base, J lost 5 bases, and 12 bases lay in between. The CDR3 DNA reads as TGCGCCAGCAGCTTGAGGCGGGGAGGGACTGAAGCTTTCTTT. This encodes CASSLRRGGTEAFF.

In its sample, this clone was seen a few times. The chain carries TRBV29-1 and TRBJ1-1, with D unresolved. The V end lost 0 bases, the J end lost 0 bases, and 8 bases lay between the germline ends. From germline, CDR1 is SQVTM and CDR2 ANQGSEA. This CDR3 comprises 14 residues. In DNA, the CDR3 is TGCAGCGTTGAAGATGGTGCAGTGAACACTGAAGCTTTCTTT. This codes for CSVEDGAVNTEAFF.

J is TRBJ2-7 and V is TRBV2; 10 bases line up with TRBD1. Germline loops: CDR1 SNHLY, CDR2 FYNNEI. V lost 3 bases, J lost 3 bases, and 8 bases stayed unmatched. The CDR3 is 16 residues long. The CDR3 region has the DNA TGTGCCAGCAGTGATTCCCGGGACAGGGGCATCTACGAGCAGTACTTC. Encoded protein: CASSDSRDRGIYEQYF.

J is TRBJ2-7 and V is TRBV7-9, with D possibly TRBD2 on 5 matching bases. This CDR3 has 15 amino acids. Germline assignment: CDR1 SEHNR and CDR2 FQNEAQ (reference sequence). V lost 1 base and J lost 3, with 13 bases in between. The CDR3, as DNA: TGTGCCAGCAGCTTAGATGCTAGCCCACTCTACGAGCAGTACTTC. The encoded protein is CASSLDASPLYEQYF.

The chain uses TRBV30 and TRBJ2-7; 7 nucleotides align to TRBD2. V shed 3 bases and J 1 base; nucleotides not matched to a gene: 6. Germline-derived CDR1 and CDR2 are GTSNPN and SVGIG (reference sequence). The CDR3 totals 14 residues. This CDR3 reads CAWSGGWFSYEQYF. The CDR3 DNA follows: TGTGCCTGGAGCGGGGGGTGGTTTTCCTACGAGCAGTACTTC.

The V gene is TRBV24-1, the J gene TRBJ1-1; possibly TRBD1 for D (5 bases). This CDR3 has 14 residues. In germline, CDR1 is KGHDR, CDR2 SFDVKD. V lost 4 bases, J lost 5 bases, and 13 bases lay in between. CDR3 residues: CATSDPGLGTEAFF. The CDR3 DNA reads as TGTGCCACCAGTGACCCAGGGCTCGGGACTGAAGCTTTCTTT.

Only one count was recorded for this clone. The rearrangement joins TRBV12-3 or TRBV12-4 to TRBJ2-3, with 12 bases matching TRBD2. V was pared by 8 bases and J by 6 bases, with 0 bases of the junction left unmatched. The CDR3 runs 12 residues. The CDR3 sequence: CASGTSGDTQYF. CDR3 sequence (DNA): TGTGCCAGCGGGACTAGCGGGGATACGCAGTATTTT.

This clone appeared a single time. Other DNA variants within this sample encode the same CDR3. The V call is TRBV9, the J call TRBJ2-7; TRBD1 aligns across 8 bases. The CDR3 consists of 14 residues. V trimming: 0 bases; J trimming: 4 bases; junction bases outside the gene matches: 3. Germline V gene sequence: CDR1 SGDLS, CDR2 YYNGEE. The CDR3 loop reads CASSVGQGAYEQYF. CDR3 in DNA: TGTGCCAGCAGCGTAGGGCAGGGGGCTTACGAGCAGTACTTC. The entire variable domain, with the rest obtained from reference TRBV9 and TRBJ2-7, is as follows: DSGVTQTPKHLITATGQRVTLRCSPRSGDLSVYWYQQSLDQGLQFLIQYYNGEERAKGNILERFSAQQFPDLHSELNLSSLELGDSALYFCASSVGQGAYEQYFGPGTRLTVT.

The chain has TRBV6-6 and TRBJ1-2; 7 positions agree with TRBD1. Germline V gene sequence: CDR1 MNHNY, CDR2 SVGAGI (reference sequence). The ends lost 9 bases at V and 4 bases at J; junction bases unmatched: 2. The CDR3 is 11 amino acids. CDR3 protein: CASGQAYGYTF. Written as DNA, the CDR3 is TGTGCCAGTGGACAGGCCTATGGCTACACCTTC.

The chain is built from TRBV6-6 and TRBJ1-5; D gene uncertain. The V and J ends lost 5 bases and 1 base respectively, with 18 bases between them. This CDR3 region has 17 residues. Germline-derived CDR1 and CDR2 are MNHNY and SVGAGI (reference sequence). CDR3: CASSPGPLLGSNQPQHF. As DNA, the CDR3 is TGTGCCAGCAGTCCCGGACCGCTACTAGGGAGCAATCAGCCCCAGCATTTT.

The chain combines TRBV13 with TRBJ2-5, with D possibly being TRBD1 (6 bases). This CDR3 contains 15 residues. Germline values: CDR1 PRHDT, CDR2 FYEKMQ (reference sequence). With 4 bases removed from V and 4 bases from J, the gap between germline ends came to 16 bases. The CDR3 reads CASSSNTGFRETQYF. CDR3 DNA sequence: TGTGCCAGCAGCTCGAACACAGGGTTCCGAGAGACCCAGTACTTC.

V is TRBV13 and J is TRBJ2-3; D is possibly TRBD1 (6 bases). V lost 3 bases, J lost 2 bases, and 12 bases lay in between. Germline CDR1 PRHDT, CDR2 FYEKMQ (reference sequence). The CDR3 loop spans 15 amino acids. The CDR3 sequence is CASSFRQVSTDTQYF. In DNA, the CDR3 is TGTGCCAGCAGCTTCCGACAGGTTTCCACAGATACGCAGTATTTT.

About this clone itself: This same CDR3 is encoded by further DNA sequences in the sample. The chain recombines TRBV19 with TRBJ2-7; D unclear. The CDR3 runs 14 residues. The V and J ends lost 4 bases and 0 bases respectively, with 10 bases between them. Germline lookup yields CDR1 LNHDA and CDR2 SQIVND (reference sequence). In DNA, the CDR3 is TGTGCCAGTAGTAGAGGTCAGAGCTCCTACGAGCAGTACTTC. Its translation: CASSRGQSSYEQYF.

The rearrangement joins TRBV4-1 to TRBJ2-5; 7 bases are a match to TRBD1. The CDR3 runs 18 residues. Germline V gene data show CDR1 as MGHRA and CDR2 as YSYEKL. The junction had 17 bases not matched to a gene; V was cut back by 2 bases and J by 5 bases. CDR3 protein: CASSQSKGAESYRETQYF. CDR3 nucleotides: TGCGCCAGCAGCCAAAGCAAGGGGGCGGAGTCCTATCGGGAGACCCAGTACTTC.

The V call is TRBV6-5, the J call TRBJ1-2; tentative D call: TRBD1 (5 bases). From germline, CDR1 is MNHEY and CDR2 SVGAGI. The V gene lost 2 bases and the J gene lost 8 bases, with 15 bases spanning the gap. This CDR3 has 14 residues. The CDR3, as DNA: TGTGCCAGCAGTTACGCAACAGGCCCCTGGGGCTACACCTTC. Its translation is CASSYATGPWGYTF.

V is TRBV4-2 and J is TRBJ1-6; 7 bases map to TRBD1. V gave up 1 base and J gave up 4 bases; unmatched junction bases: 7. Germline loops: CDR1 LGHNA, CDR2 YNFKEQ. The CDR3 is 17 residues long. CDR3 bases: TGTGCCAGCAGCCAAGGAACTGGGACAGATTATAATTCACCCCTCCACTTT. Translated: CASSQGTGTDYNSPLHF.

The chain links TRBV7-2 to TRBJ1-1; no clear D. The CDR3 sequence is 14 residues long. V lost 4 bases and J 3 bases, leaving 12 bases between the germline ends. CDR1 is SGHTA, CDR2 FQGNSA, per germline. In DNA, the CDR3 is TGTGCCAGCAGCTCGCCAGGAAAGTACACTGAAGCTTTCTTT. Translating gives CASSSPGKYTEAFF.

The V gene is TRBV4-3, the J gene TRBJ1-3; D not resolved. Looked up from germline, CDR1 is LGHNA and CDR2 is YSLEER. This CDR3 is built from 16 residues. V dropped 2 bases and J dropped 0 bases, with 11 bases sitting between them. This CDR3 is CASSQNPQISGNTIYF. The CDR3, as DNA: TGCGCCAGCAGCCAAAACCCACAGATCTCTGGAAACACCATATATTTT.

The chain is built from TRBV7-2 and TRBJ2-5, with 9 bases identical to TRBD2. CDR3 length: 16 residues. In germline, CDR1 is SGHTA, CDR2 FQGNSA. J gave up 5 bases and V 4 bases, and 11 bases lay outside the gene matches. The CDR3 DNA reads TGTGCCAGCAGCTCTCCCCCCTTTAGCGGGGGTGAGACCCAGTACTTC. Translating gives CASSSPPFSGGETQYF.